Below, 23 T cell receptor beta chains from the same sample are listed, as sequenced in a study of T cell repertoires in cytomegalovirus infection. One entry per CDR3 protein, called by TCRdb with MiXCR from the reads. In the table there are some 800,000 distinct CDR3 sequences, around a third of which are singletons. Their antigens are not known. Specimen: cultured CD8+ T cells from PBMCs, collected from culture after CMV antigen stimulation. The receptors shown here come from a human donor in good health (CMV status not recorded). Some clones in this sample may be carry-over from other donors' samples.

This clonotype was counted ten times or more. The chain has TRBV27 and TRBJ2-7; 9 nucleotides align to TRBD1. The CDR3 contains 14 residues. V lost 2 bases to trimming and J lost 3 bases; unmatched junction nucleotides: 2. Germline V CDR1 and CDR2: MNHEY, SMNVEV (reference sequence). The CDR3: CASSLGTGFYEQYF. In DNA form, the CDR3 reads TGTGCCAGCAGTTTAGGGACAGGGTTCTACGAGCAGTACTTC.

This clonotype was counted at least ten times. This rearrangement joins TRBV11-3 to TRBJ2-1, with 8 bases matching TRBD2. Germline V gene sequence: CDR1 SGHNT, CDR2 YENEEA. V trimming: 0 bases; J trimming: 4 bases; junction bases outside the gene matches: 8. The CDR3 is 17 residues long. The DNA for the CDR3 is TGTGCCAGCAGCTTAGAATCGGGACTAGGGTCGTACAATGAGCAGTTCTTC. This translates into CASSLESGLGSYNEQFF.

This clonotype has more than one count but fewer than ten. CDR3 DNA: TGTGCCAGTAGTATAGTTTCCGGGACTAGCGGCTACAATGAGCAGTTCTTC. Residues: CASSIVSGTSGYNEQFF. The chain links TRBV19 to TRBJ2-1; the match to TRBD2 covers 11 bases. The germline V gene encodes CDR1 LNHDA and CDR2 SQIVND (reference sequence). The CDR3 has 17 residues. V trimming: 1 base; J trimming: 3 bases; junction bases outside the gene matches: 5.

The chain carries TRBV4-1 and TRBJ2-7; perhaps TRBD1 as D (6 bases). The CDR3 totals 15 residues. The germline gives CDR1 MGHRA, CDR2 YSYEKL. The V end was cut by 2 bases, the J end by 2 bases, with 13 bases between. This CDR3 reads CASSQSSTGAYEQYV. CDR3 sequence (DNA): TGCGCCAGCAGCCAATCGTCGACAGGCGCCTACGAGCAGTACGTC.

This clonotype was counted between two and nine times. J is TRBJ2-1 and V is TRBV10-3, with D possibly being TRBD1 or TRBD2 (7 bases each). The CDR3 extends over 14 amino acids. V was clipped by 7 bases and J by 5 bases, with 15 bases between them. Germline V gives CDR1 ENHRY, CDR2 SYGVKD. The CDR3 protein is CAINAGGENNEQFF. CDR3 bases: TGTGCCATCAATGCAGGGGGGGAAAACAATGAGCAGTTCTTC.

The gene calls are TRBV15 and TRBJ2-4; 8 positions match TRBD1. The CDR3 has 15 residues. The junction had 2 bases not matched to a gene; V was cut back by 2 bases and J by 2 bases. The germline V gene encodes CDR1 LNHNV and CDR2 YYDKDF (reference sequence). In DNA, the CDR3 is TGTGCCACCAGCAGATCCAGGGGGCCCAAAAACATTCAGTACTTC. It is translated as CATSRSRGPKNIQYF.

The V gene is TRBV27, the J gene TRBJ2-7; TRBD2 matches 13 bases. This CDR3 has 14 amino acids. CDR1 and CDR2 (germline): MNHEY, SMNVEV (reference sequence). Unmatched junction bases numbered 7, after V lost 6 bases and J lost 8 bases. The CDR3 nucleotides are TGTGCCAGCAGCCCCGGGACTAGCGGGGTTCAGCAGTACTTC. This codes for CASSPGTSGVQQYF.

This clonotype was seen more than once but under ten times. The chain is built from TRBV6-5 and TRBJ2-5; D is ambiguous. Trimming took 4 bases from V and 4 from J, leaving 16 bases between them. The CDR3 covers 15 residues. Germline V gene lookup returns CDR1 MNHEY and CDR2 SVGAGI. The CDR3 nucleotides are TGTGCCAGCAGTTCCGGGCTATCAAAGAGAGAGACCCAGTACTTC. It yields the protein CASSSGLSKRETQYF.

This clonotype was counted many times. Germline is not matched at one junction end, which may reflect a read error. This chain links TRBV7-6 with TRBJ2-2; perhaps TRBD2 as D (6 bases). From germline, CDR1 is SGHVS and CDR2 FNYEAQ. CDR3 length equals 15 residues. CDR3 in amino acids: CASSLAAGSAGELFF. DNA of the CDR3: TGTGCTAGCAGCTTAGCGGCAGGGTCGGCCGGGGAGCTGTTTTTT.

This CDR3 reads CASSSRARRDTQYF. Here the CDR3 DNA reads TGTGCCAGCAGTTCCCGGGCCCGCCGTGATACGCAGTATTTT. This sequence joins TRBV6-2 or TRBV6-3 and TRBJ2-3; D gene ambiguous. V lost 4 bases to trimming and J lost 6 bases, with 14 bases between them. This CDR3 has 14 residues. Germline V gene data show CDR1 as MNHEY and CDR2 as SVGEGT.

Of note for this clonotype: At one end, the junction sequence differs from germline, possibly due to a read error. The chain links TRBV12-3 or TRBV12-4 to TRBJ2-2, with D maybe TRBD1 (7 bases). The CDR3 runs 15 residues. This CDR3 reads CASSLAAGGTGGLFF. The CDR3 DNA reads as TGTGCCAGCAGTCTGGCGGCAGGGGGAACCGGGGGGCTGTTTTTT.

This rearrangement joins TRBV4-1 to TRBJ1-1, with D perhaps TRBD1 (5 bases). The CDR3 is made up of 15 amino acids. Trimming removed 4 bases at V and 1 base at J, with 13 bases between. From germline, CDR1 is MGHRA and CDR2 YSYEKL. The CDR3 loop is CASSLNYGQNTEAFF. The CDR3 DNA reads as TGCGCCAGCAGCCTGAATTACGGACAGAACACTGAAGCTTTCTTT.

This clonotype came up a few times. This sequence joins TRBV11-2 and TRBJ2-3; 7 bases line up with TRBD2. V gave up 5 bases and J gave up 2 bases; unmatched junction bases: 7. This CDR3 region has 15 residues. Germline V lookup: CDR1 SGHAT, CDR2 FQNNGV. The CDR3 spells CASSMFGGITDTQYF. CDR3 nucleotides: TGTGCCAGCAGCATGTTCGGGGGGATCACAGATACGCAGTATTTT.

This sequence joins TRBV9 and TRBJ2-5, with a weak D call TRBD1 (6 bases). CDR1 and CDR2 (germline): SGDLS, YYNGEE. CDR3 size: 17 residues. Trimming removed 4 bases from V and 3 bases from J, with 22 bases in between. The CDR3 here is CASSSPASGQPEETQYF. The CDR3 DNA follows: TGTGCCAGCAGCTCCCCGGCAAGTGGACAGCCCGAAGAGACCCAGTACTTC.

The DNA for the CDR3 is TGTGCCAGCAGTATTCAGAAAGCTTTCTTT. As protein: CASSIQKAFF. This sequence joins TRBV6-1 and TRBJ1-1; no clear D. Germline V gene data show CDR1 as MNHNS and CDR2 as SASEGT. Deletions cut 5 bases from V and 9 bases from J, with 7 bases between. The CDR3 extends over 10 amino acids.

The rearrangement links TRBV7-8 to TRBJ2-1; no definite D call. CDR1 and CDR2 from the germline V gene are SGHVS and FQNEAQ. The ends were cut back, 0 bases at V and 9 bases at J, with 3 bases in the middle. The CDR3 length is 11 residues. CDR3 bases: TGTGCCAGCAGCTTAGCGCCTGAGCAGTTCTTC. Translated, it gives CASSLAPEQFF.

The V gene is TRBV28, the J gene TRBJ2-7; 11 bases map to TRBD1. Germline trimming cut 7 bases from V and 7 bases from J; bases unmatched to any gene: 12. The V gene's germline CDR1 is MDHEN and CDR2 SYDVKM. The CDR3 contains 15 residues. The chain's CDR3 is CASTEGGQGAREQYV. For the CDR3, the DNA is TGTGCCAGCACCGAGGGAGGACAGGGGGCGAGGGAGCAGTACGTC.

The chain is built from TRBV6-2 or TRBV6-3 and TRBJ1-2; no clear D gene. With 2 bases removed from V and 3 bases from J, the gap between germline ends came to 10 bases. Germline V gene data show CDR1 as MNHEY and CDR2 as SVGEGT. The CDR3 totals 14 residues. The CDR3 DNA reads TGTGCCAGCAGTTACAGAGGCGGGTACTATGGCTACACCTTC. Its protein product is CASSYRGGYYGYTF.

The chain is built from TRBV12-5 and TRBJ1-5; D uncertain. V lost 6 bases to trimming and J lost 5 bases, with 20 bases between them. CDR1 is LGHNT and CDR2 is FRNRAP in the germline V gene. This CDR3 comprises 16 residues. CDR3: CASGPGRAFPDQPQHF. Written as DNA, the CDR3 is TGTGCTAGTGGCCCCGGGCGGGCTTTTCCGGATCAGCCCCAGCATTTT.

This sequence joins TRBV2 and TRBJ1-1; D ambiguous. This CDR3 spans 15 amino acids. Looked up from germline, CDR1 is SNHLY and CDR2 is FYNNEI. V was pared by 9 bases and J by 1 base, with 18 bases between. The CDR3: CARTDVSEGNTEAFF. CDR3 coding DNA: TGTGCCAGAACGGATGTTAGTGAAGGGAACACTGAAGCTTTCTTT. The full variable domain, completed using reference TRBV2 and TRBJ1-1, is EPEVTQTPSHQVTQMGQEVILRCVPISNHLYFYWYRQILGQKVEFLVSFYNNEISEKSEIFDDQFSVERPDGSNFTLKIRSTKLEDSAMYFCARTDVSEGNTEAFFGQGTRLTVV.

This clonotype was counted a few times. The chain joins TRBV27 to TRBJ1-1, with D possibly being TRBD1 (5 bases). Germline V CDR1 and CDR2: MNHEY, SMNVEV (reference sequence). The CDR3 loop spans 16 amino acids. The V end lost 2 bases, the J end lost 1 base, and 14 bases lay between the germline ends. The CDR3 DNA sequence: TGTGCCAGCAGTTTAAAGATGGGGGTGGCGAACACTGAAGCTTTCTTT. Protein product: CASSLKMGVANTEAFF.

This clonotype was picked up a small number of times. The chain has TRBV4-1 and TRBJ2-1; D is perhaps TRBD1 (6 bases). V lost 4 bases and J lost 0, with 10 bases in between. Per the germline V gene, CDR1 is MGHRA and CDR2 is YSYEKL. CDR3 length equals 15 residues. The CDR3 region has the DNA TGCGCCAGCAGCCCACAGGGCGACTCCTACAATGAGCAGTTCTTC. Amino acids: CASSPQGDSYNEQFF.

This chain's CDR3 is CASSLAGGQGAQNIQYF. DNA for the CDR3: TGTGCCAGCAGCTTAGCGGGGGGACAGGGGGCTCAAAACATTCAGTACTTC. J is TRBJ2-4 and V is TRBV7-6, with 12 bases matching TRBD1. V was clipped by 0 bases and J by 5 bases; unmatched bases: 5. The CDR3 is made up of 17 amino acids. Germline CDR1 reads SGHVS; CDR2 reads FNYEAQ.